Presented here are 20 T cell receptor beta chains from one specimen sequenced in a study of cytomegalovirus exposure and HLA in healthy donors (dated by TCRdb to 2016 to 2017). Receptor libraries were prepared by the immunoSEQ multiplex PCR assay. For the multiplex PCR, a mixture combining 60 forward primers for TCR Vbeta segments and 13 reverse primers for TCR Jbeta segments was used. TCRdb mirrors the immuneACCESS table, restricted to in-frame sequences. Some clones are absent from its copies; in checked studies, under half trace to an unresolved V gene, and the reason for the others is unknown. This sample's records show 25,000 to 40,000 clones. In total, the top ten clones hold roughly 3.5% of the sample. Sequencing was performed on PBMCs. The receptor set was obtained from a man aged 40-49 years in good health and CMV-seronegative.

The chain joins TRBV29-1 to TRBJ1-1, with TRBD1 matching over 7 bases. There are 16 residues in the CDR3. Trimming removed 2 bases from V and 0 bases from J; junction bases left unmatched: 9. From germline, CDR1 is SQVTM and CDR2 ANQGSEA. The CDR3, as DNA: TGCAGCGTTGAATTTGGGTCAGGGGGGCTGAACACTGAAGCTTTCTTT. Its protein product is CSVEFGSGGLNTEAFF.

This chain uses TRBV18 with TRBJ1-5; D remains unclear. V gave up 1 base and J gave up 6 bases, with 13 bases separating them. Germline V lookup: CDR1 KGHSH, CDR2 LQKENI. The CDR3 totals 15 residues. CDR3 amino acids: CASSPQGDRGQPQHF. CDR3 bases: TGTGCCAGCTCACCACAGGGAGATCGGGGTCAGCCCCAGCATTTT.

This rearrangement joins TRBV4-2 to TRBJ2-2, with 9 bases lining up with TRBD2. The CDR3 sequence is 17 residues long. The trim removed 0 bases at V and 2 bases at J, leaving 4 bases unmatched. Germline CDR1 LGHNA, CDR2 YNFKEQ. The CDR3 reads CASSQEGGLANTGELFF. The CDR3 DNA reads as TGTGCCAGCAGCCAAGAAGGGGGACTAGCAAACACCGGGGAGCTGTTTTTT.

V gene TRBV5-1 combines with J gene TRBJ2-2, with 9 positions matching TRBD2. Germline lookup yields CDR1 SGHRS and CDR2 YFSETQ. The CDR3 loop spans 16 amino acids. Losses at the gene ends were 2 bases for V and 6 bases for J; bases not matched to a gene: 8. This CDR3 reads CASSFSEAGGSGELFF. The DNA of the CDR3 is TGCGCCAGCAGCTTTAGCGAAGCGGGAGGATCCGGGGAGCTGTTTTTT.

This rearrangement joins TRBV5-1 to TRBJ2-7; 9 positions match TRBD1. The V gene end was trimmed by 1 base and the J gene end by 0 bases; junction bases not matched to a gene: 5. From germline, CDR1 is SGHRS and CDR2 YFSETQ. The CDR3 loop spans 16 amino acids. The CDR3 sequence is CASSLTGQGPSYEQYF. The CDR3 DNA reads as TGCGCCAGCAGCTTGACCGGACAGGGGCCCTCCTACGAGCAGTACTTC.

V is TRBV6-6 and J is TRBJ2-7; D unclear. Germline V gene data show CDR1 as MNHNY and CDR2 as SVGAGI (reference sequence). The V end lost 0 bases, the J end lost 3 bases, and 6 bases lay between the germline ends. CDR3 length equals 13 residues. CDR3 bases: TGTGCCAGCAGTTACTCGACTCGCTACGAGCAGTACTTC. Protein sequence: CASSYSTRYEQYF.

This chain connects TRBV6-5 to TRBJ1-2; 8 bases map to TRBD1. Germline loops: CDR1 MNHEY, CDR2 SVGAGI. With V trimmed by 4 bases and J by 8 bases, 6 bases remained unmatched. The CDR3 totals 13 residues. CDR3 coding DNA: TGTGCCAGCAGTTTACTGACAGGGGCCGGCTACACCTTC. This sequence encodes CASSLLTGAGYTF.

This clone counts as medium-sized by frequency. J is TRBJ2-7 and V is TRBV6-5; 12 nucleotides agree with TRBD1. The J segment lost 5 bases and the V segment lost 0 bases, leaving 5 bases of the junction unmatched. The CDR3 contains 16 residues. Germline CDR1 and CDR2: MNHEY and SVGAGI. The CDR3 DNA is TGTGCCAGCAGTTACTCCTCCGGGACAGGGGGCCACGAGCAGTACTTC. This gives the protein CASSYSSGTGGHEQYF.

V and J are TRBV18 and TRBJ1-1; no clear D. This CDR3 is 14 amino acids long. Germline loops: CDR1 KGHSH, CDR2 LQKENI. The V end was cut by 6 bases, the J end by 4 bases, with 15 bases between. The CDR3 DNA sequence: TGTGCCAGCTCCCATGGAGGTTTGATCACTGAAGCTTTCTTT. As protein: CASSHGGLITEAFF.

The chain combines TRBV30 with TRBJ2-5; 9 bases fit TRBD1. The CDR3 is 13 amino acids. Germline V lookup: CDR1 GTSNPN, CDR2 SVGIG (reference sequence). The V and J ends lost 3 bases and 5 bases, in that order; junction bases with no gene match: 4. This CDR3 reads CAWSYRGPETQYF. The CDR3 coding sequence is TGTGCCTGGAGCTACAGGGGGCCCGAGACCCAGTACTTC. The full variable domain, completed using reference TRBV30 and TRBJ2-5, is SQTIHQWPATLVQPVGSPLSLECTVEGTSNPNLYWYRQAAGRGLQLLFYSVGIGQISSEVPQNLSASRPQDRQFILSSKKLLLSDSGFYLCAWSYRGPETQYFGPGTRLLVL.

This rearrangement joins TRBV13 to TRBJ1-4, with D possibly being TRBD1 (5 bases). This CDR3 is built from 16 residues. Germline CDR1 and CDR2: PRHDT and FYEKMQ (reference sequence). With 5 bases removed from V and 0 bases from J, the gap between germline ends came to 13 bases. CDR3 bases: TGTGCCAGCAGCCAATTGGGGGGTGCAACTAATGAAAAACTGTTTTTT. Protein product: CASSQLGGATNEKLFF.

This CDR3 reads CASSFQGYGYTF. DNA for the CDR3: TGTGCCAGCAGCTTCCAGGGCTATGGCTACACCTTC. This chain uses TRBV7-2 with TRBJ1-2, with D possibly TRBD1 on 5 matching bases. This CDR3 comprises 12 residues. V lost 3 bases and J lost 4, with 6 bases in between. Per the germline V gene, CDR1 is SGHTA and CDR2 is FQGNSA.

The gene calls are TRBV6-6 and TRBJ1-2, with a possible D match to TRBD1 (6 bases). CDR3 length equals 14 residues. CDR1 and CDR2 from the germline V gene are MNHNY and SVGAGI (reference sequence). Trimming took 6 bases from V and 2 from J, leaving 13 bases between them. This CDR3 reads CASRVRDTNYGYTF. CDR3 DNA: TGTGCCAGCAGGGTCCGGGACACCAACTATGGCTACACCTTC.

The rearrangement uses TRBV6-6 and TRBJ1-1; 7 bases fit TRBD1. The germline gives CDR1 MNHNY, CDR2 SVGAGI (reference sequence). Trimming took 6 bases from V and 5 from J; bases not matched to a gene: 9. CDR3 length: 14 amino acids. CDR3 amino acids: CASSEQGKTTEAFF. The CDR3 DNA reads as TGTGCCAGCAGCGAACAGGGGAAAACGACTGAAGCTTTCTTT.

The J gene is TRBJ1-3, the V gene TRBV6-5; weak D call: TRBD1 (5 bases). Per the germline V gene, CDR1 is MNHEY and CDR2 is SVGAGI. The CDR3 is 15 residues long. V gave up 0 bases and J gave up 2 bases, with 8 bases separating them. Here the CDR3 DNA reads TGTGCCAGCAGTTACTCCGGAGGGGCTGGAAACACCATATATTTT. Its translation is CASSYSGGAGNTIYF.

J is TRBJ1-2 and V is TRBV5-1; 9 nucleotides agree with TRBD1. This CDR3 region has 14 residues. After removal of 4 bases from V and 4 bases from J, the junction contained 5 bases not matched to a gene. Germline V CDR1 and CDR2: SGHRS, YFSETQ. This CDR3 is CASSPGTGTYGYTF. The CDR3 nucleotides read TGCGCCAGCAGCCCCGGGACAGGGACCTATGGCTACACCTTC. Drawing the rest from reference TRBV5-1 and TRBJ1-2, the complete variable domain is KAGVTQTPRYLIKTRGQQVTLSCSPISGHRSVSWYQQTPGQGLQFLFEYFSETQRNKGNFPGRFSGRQFSNSRSEMNVSTLELGDSALYLCASSPGTGTYGYTFGSGTRLTVV.

The V gene is TRBV18, the J gene TRBJ1-4; 7 nucleotides align to TRBD1. The germline CDR1 and CDR2 sequences are KGHSH and LQKENI. Germline trimming cut 3 bases from V and 5 bases from J; bases unmatched to any gene: 9. CDR3 length: 16 amino acids. The chain's CDR3 is CASSPGGQARNEKLFF. The CDR3 bases are TGTGCCAGCTCACCTGGTGGACAGGCCAGAAATGAAAAACTGTTTTTT.

The chain employs TRBV5-1 and TRBJ2-1; TRBD2 matches at 7 bases. Germline trimming cut 1 base from V and 2 bases from J; bases unmatched to any gene: 0. The CDR3 is made up of 14 amino acids. Germline lookup yields CDR1 SGHRS and CDR2 YFSETQ. CDR3 in DNA: TGCGCCAGCAGCTTGAGCGGGGCCTACAATGAGCAGTTCTTC. Residues: CASSLSGAYNEQFF.

The chain recombines TRBV4-2 with TRBJ1-4; D gene uncertain. V was clipped by 1 base and J by 8 bases, with 8 bases between them. The CDR3 is 13 residues long. The V gene's germline CDR1 is LGHNA and CDR2 YNFKEQ. The CDR3 DNA reads as TGTGCCAGCAGCCAAGGTACGGGAGAAAAACTGTTTTTT. It translates to CASSQGTGEKLFF.

This sequence joins TRBV4-1 and TRBJ2-5; 7 bases fit TRBD2. The junction had 12 bases not matched to a gene; V was cut back by 3 bases and J by 2 bases. The CDR3 is 17 amino acids. From germline, CDR1 is MGHRA and CDR2 YSYEKL. CDR3 in DNA: TGCGCCAGCAGCCACCCAAAGTCTAGCGGAACTCAAGAGACCCAGTACTTC. Translated, it gives CASSHPKSSGTQETQYF.